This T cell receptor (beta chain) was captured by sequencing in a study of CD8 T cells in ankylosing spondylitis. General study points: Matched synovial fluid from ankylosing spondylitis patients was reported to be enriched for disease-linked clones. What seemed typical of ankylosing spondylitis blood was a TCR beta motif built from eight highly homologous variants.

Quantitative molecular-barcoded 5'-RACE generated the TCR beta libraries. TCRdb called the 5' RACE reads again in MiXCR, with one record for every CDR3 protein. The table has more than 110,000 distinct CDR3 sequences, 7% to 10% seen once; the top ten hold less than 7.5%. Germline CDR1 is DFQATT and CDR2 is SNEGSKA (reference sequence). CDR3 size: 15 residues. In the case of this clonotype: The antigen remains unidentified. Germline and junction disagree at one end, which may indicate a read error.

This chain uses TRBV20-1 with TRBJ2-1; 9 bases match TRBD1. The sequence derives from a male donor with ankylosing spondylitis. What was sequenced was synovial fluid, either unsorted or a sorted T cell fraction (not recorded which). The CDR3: CSATDAEDRGNEQLF. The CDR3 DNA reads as TGCAGTGCTACAGATGCCGAGGACAGGGGTAATGAGCAGCTCTTC.